The 2 T cell receptor beta chains presented below share a single source sample, sequenced in a study of cytomegalovirus exposure and HLA in healthy donors. PCR involved 60 Vbeta and 13 Jbeta primers. Measured with immunoSEQ multiplex PCR; TCRdb has only the in-frame clones, and not every one. This sample has approximately 100,000 clones, with 75% to 90% found just once. Sequenced input: PBMCs. The receptors here all came from a young man in good health and CMV-seronegative.

This clone has more than one count but fewer than ten. V usage is TRBV11-2 and J usage is TRBJ2-1, with D maybe TRBD2 (5 bases). Trimming stripped 4 bases from V and 0 bases from J, with 13 bases between. Germline assignment: CDR1 SGHAT and CDR2 FQNNGV. The length of the CDR3 is 16 residues. CDR3 sequence reads: CASSSVDFSSYNEQFF. The CDR3 DNA is TGTGCCAGCAGCTCAGTGGACTTTAGCTCCTACAATGAGCAGTTCTTC. The full variable domain, completed using reference TRBV11-2 and TRBJ2-1, is EAGVAQSPRYKIIEKRQSVAFWCNPISGHATLYWYQQILGQGPKLLIQFQNNGVVDDSQLPKDRFSAERLKGVDSTLKIQPAKLEDSAVYLCASSSVDFSSYNEQFFGPGTRLTVL.

The rearrangement joins TRBV6-1 to TRBJ1-5; perhaps TRBD1 as D (6 bases). The CDR3 sequence is 12 residues long. The germline CDR1 and CDR2 sequences are MNHNS and SASEGT. Trimming took 2 bases from V and 15 from J, leaving 14 bases between them. The DNA of the CDR3 is TGTGCCAGCAGTGAAATTTTGGGGACACGGCATTTT. Its translation: CASSEILGTRHF.